The source of this TCR beta chain is a study of blood T cell repertoires in COVID-19. The V gene's germline CDR1 is SGHNT and CDR2 YYREEE (reference sequence). The J segment lost 0 bases and the V segment lost 7 bases, leaving 14 bases of the junction unmatched. The CDR3 sequence is 20 residues long. Some clones are missing from TCRdb's copy, which holds only in-frame ones; the method was immunoSEQ multiplex PCR. The repertoire holds a few hundred thousand clones, roughly nine tenths seen once, with 6.2% in the top ten. The receptor comes from a man aged 60-69 years with acute or convalescent COVID-19. The chain joins TRBV5-4 to TRBJ2-4, with 15 bases identical to TRBD2. Material: peripheral blood. In nucleotides, the CDR3 is TGTGCCAGCGGCCCCTCGGGACTAGCGGGAGGAGGGGTAGCCAAAAACATTCAGTACTTC. Protein: CASGPSGLAGGGVAKNIQYF.